A selection of T cell receptor beta chains follows, all from one sample in a study of T cells after yellow fever vaccination. Each CDR3 protein gets one entry after TCRdb re-called the 5' RACE reads with MiXCR. The table lists hundreds of thousands of distinct CDR3 sequences, 12% of them singletons, with about 15% in the top ten. Material: PBMCs, obtained on the day of the yellow fever booster vaccination. These receptors all come from a man aged 30 to 39 who received the YFV17D yellow fever vaccine. The CDR3 runs from the conserved cysteine through the conserved F or W. D genes are given only for firm matches. The size of a clone is reported for some rows only, either as once, few or many, or as a class for expanded clones.

clone_size	v_call	j_call	d_call	cdr3_nt	cdr3_aa
-	TRBV5-1	TRBJ2-4	TRBD2	TGCGCCAGCAGGCGGGAGGGTAGCGTCATTCAGTACTTC	CASRREGSVIQYF
-	TRBV7-9	TRBJ2-1	TRBD2	TGTGCCAGCAGCATGGGGACTAGCGGGAGTGGCGATGAGCAGTTCTTC	CASSMGTSGSGDEQFF
-	TRBV7-6	TRBJ2-7	-	TGTGCCAGCAGCTTAAACGGGGCTAGTTCCGAGCAGTACTTC	CASSLNGASSEQYF
once	TRBV18	TRBJ2-6	-	TGTGCCAGCTCACGCGACCGCTCTGGGGCCAACGTCCTGACTTTC	CASSRDRSGANVLTF
few	TRBV2	TRBJ2-1	TRBD2	TGTGCCAGCCGTCTAGCGGGACTCAATGAGCAGTTCTTC	CASRLAGLNEQFF
many	TRBV20-1	TRBJ1-1	TRBD1	TGCAGCGGACAGGGGGCTGTTGGTGAAGCTTTCTTT	CSGQGAVGEAFF
-	TRBV7-2	TRBJ1-6	-	TGTGCCAGCAGGCAACAGGAGGCTAATTCACCCCTCCACTTT	CASRQQEANSPLHF
-	TRBV6-2/TRBV6-3	TRBJ2-1	-	TGTGCCGGGTCCCTGAGGCCTAGCTCCTACAATGAGCAGTTCTTC	CAGSLRPSSYNEQFF
-	TRBV15	TRBJ2-7	TRBD2	TGTGCCACCAGCAGAGTTGGCGGGAGTTACGAGCAGTACTTC	CATSRVGGSYEQYF
few	TRBV29-1	TRBJ1-5	TRBD1	TGCAGCATAACTCCCGGGACAGGGGGTCAGCCCCAGCATTTT	CSITPGTGGQPQHF
many	TRBV12-5	TRBJ2-3	TRBD2	TGTGCTAGCCGGCCGACTAGCTTCTTCACAGATACGCAGTATTTT	CASRPTSFFTDTQYF
-	TRBV19	TRBJ2-1	TRBD1	TGTGCCAGCTGGGACAGGGTGAATGAGCAGTTCTTC	CASWDRVNEQFF
few	TRBV20-1	TRBJ1-1	-	TGCAGTGCTAGAGAGGGGGGAAGGACTGAAGCTTTCTTT	CSAREGGRTEAFF
-	TRBV20-1	TRBJ2-7	-	TGCAGTGCTGCCTTGACGGGCCAAAACTACGAGCAGTACTTC	CSAALTGQNYEQYF
few	TRBV28	TRBJ2-5	-	TGTGCCAGCACCGCGGACCTCTTGGGAGAGACCCAGTACTTC	CASTADLLGETQYF
few	TRBV14	TRBJ1-1	-	TGTGCCAGCAGCCCCGTGCGCGAAGGGCCGGCTGAAGCTTTCTTT	CASSPVREGPAEAFF
few	TRBV11-2	TRBJ2-7	-	TGTGCCAGCAGCTTAAACCCCAACGGCGGCTTCGAGGCCTACGAGCAGTACTTC	CASSLNPNGGFEAYEQYF
many	TRBV7-9	TRBJ2-7	-	TGTGCCAGCAGTTCTGACAGATCCTACGAGCAGTACTTC	CASSSDRSYEQYF
few	TRBV3-1	TRBJ2-2	-	TGTGCCAGCAGCCAATCGGCTTCTGTTAAATCCAGACCCGGGGAGCTGTTTTTT	CASSQSASVKSRPGELFF
few	TRBV27	TRBJ2-2	-	TGTGCCACCAAGACGAGTGAAGGGACCGGGGAGCTGTTTTTT	CATKTSEGTGELFF
few	TRBV3-1	TRBJ1-2	-	TGTGCCAGCAGCCCCCGCTTTGGGGGCGCTAACTATGGCTACACCTTC	CASSPRFGGANYGYTF
few	TRBV27	TRBJ2-3	TRBD2	TGTGCCAGCAGTTTCCTAACGACTAGCACGCAGTATTTT	CASSFLTTSTQYF
many	TRBV7-8	TRBJ2-1	-	TGTGCCAGCAGGGACTACAATGAGCAGTTCTTC	CASRDYNEQFF
-	TRBV7-9	TRBJ2-1	-	TGTGCCAGCAGCCCCTCATTCGTCGAGCAGTTCTTC	CASSPSFVEQFF
many	TRBV20-1	TRBJ2-7	-	TGCAGTGCCCACCGGGACGGCGGAACCTACGAGCAGTACTTC	CSAHRDGGTYEQYF
few	TRBV6-1	TRBJ1-5	-	TGTGCCAGCAGGATGAGAGAACGCCAGCCCCAGCATTTT	CASRMRERQPQHF
-	TRBV5-5	TRBJ1-1	-	TGTGCCAGCAGCTTGGAGATTGATACCTTTACGAACACTGAAGCTTTCTTT	CASSLEIDTFTNTEAFF
many	TRBV29-1	TRBJ2-3	TRBD1	TGCAGCGTTGGGGACAGGGTGAGCACAGATACGCAGTATTTT	CSVGDRVSTDTQYF
-	TRBV10-3	TRBJ2-1	TRBD2	TGTGCCACGCGGGGGGAGCACAATGAGCAGTTCTTC	CATRGEHNEQFF
few	TRBV6-2/TRBV6-3	TRBJ2-1	-	TGTGCCAGCATGTCGACCCTCTCAATAACCGAGCAGTTCTTC	CASMSTLSITEQFF
many	TRBV20-1	TRBJ2-1	-	TGCAGTGCTAGAGTGGAAGACGGTGAGCAGTTCTTC	CSARVEDGEQFF
-	TRBV20-1	TRBJ1-4	-	TGCAGTGCTGCACAGATTAATGAAAAACTGTTTTTT	CSAAQINEKLFF
-	TRBV6-1	TRBJ2-2	-	TGTGCCAGCCTCACAGGGACACCTTCCACCGGGGAGCTGTTTTTT	CASLTGTPSTGELFF
few	TRBV6-2/TRBV6-3	TRBJ1-5	-	TGTGCCAGCAGTACATCTTTCCACAGGGCAGTTAGCAATCAGCCCCAGCATTTT	CASSTSFHRAVSNQPQHF
-	TRBV27	TRBJ1-2	TRBD1	TGTGCCAGCAGTCCCTCCGGGACAGGGCGGCGCTACACCTTC	CASSPSGTGRRYTF
-	TRBV6-1	TRBJ1-5	TRBD1	TGTGCCAGCAGTGGGGACAGTAGCAATCAGCCCCAGCATTTT	CASSGDSSNQPQHF
few	TRBV6-1	TRBJ1-5	TRBD1	TGTGCCAGCAGTCGACAGGGGTCACATCAGCCCCAGCATTTT	CASSRQGSHQPQHF
-	TRBV20-1	TRBJ1-4	-	TGCAGTGCTAGAGATTTATCAACTAATGAAAAACTGTTTTTT	CSARDLSTNEKLFF
-	TRBV18	TRBJ2-3	TRBD2	TGTGCCAGCTCACCGCCGGGACTAGCGGGTCCAGATACGCAGTATTTT	CASSPPGLAGPDTQYF
few	TRBV6-1	TRBJ1-3	-	TGTGCCAGCACGATCGCTTCTGGAAACACCATATATTTT	CASTIASGNTIYF
-	TRBV12-3/TRBV12-4	TRBJ2-1	TRBD2	TGTGCCAGCAGCCTTAGCGGGAGATCCTATGAGCAGTTCTTC	CASSLSGRSYEQFF
many	TRBV27	TRBJ2-3	TRBD2	TGTGCCAGCAGCCTTTTTCCTAGCGGAAGCACAGATACGCAGTATTTT	CASSLFPSGSTDTQYF
-	TRBV29-1	TRBJ1-1	TRBD1	TGCAGCGTTGCCCAAACGACAGGGAGCACTGAAGCTTTCTTT	CSVAQTTGSTEAFF
few	TRBV10-1	TRBJ2-3	-	TGCGCCAGCAGTGAGTCGAGCTGGGACACAGATACGCAGTATTTT	CASSESSWDTDTQYF
few	TRBV7-2	TRBJ1-1	-	TGTGCCAGCAGCAACGCATGGAACACTGAAGCTTTCTTT	CASSNAWNTEAFF
few	TRBV7-9	TRBJ1-1	-	TGTGCCAGCAGCTTAATGGGGGCGAGGAACACTGAAGCTTTCTTT	CASSLMGARNTEAFF
-	TRBV5-6	TRBJ2-3	TRBD2	TGTGCCAGCAGCTTACCCGGGACTAGCGGGAGCAGCACAGATACGCAGTATTTT	CASSLPGTSGSSTDTQYF
many	TRBV3-1	TRBJ1-1	-	TGTGCCAGCAGCCAGGGACGGAACACTGAAGCTTTCTTT	CASSQGRNTEAFF
many	TRBV7-2	TRBJ2-1	-	TGTGCCAGCAGCTTAGTTGGGAACTCCTACAATGAGCAGTTCTTC	CASSLVGNSYNEQFF
-	TRBV6-2/TRBV6-3	TRBJ2-5	-	TGTGCCAGCAGTTACTCGAGTCGCCAACGACTACAAGAGACCCAGTACTTC	CASSYSSRQRLQETQYF
many	TRBV5-5	TRBJ2-5	-	TGTGCCAGCAGCTTGGTGCGGGGCAGGGTCCAAGAGACCCAGTACTTC	CASSLVRGRVQETQYF
few	TRBV18	TRBJ1-1	TRBD1	TGTGCCAGCTCACTCGGGGACAGGGTAACTGAAGCTTTCTTT	CASSLGDRVTEAFF
many	TRBV5-5	TRBJ1-4	TRBD1	TGTGCCAGCAGCTTGGATCTTCCACAGGGGGAAAAACTGTTTTTT	CASSLDLPQGEKLFF